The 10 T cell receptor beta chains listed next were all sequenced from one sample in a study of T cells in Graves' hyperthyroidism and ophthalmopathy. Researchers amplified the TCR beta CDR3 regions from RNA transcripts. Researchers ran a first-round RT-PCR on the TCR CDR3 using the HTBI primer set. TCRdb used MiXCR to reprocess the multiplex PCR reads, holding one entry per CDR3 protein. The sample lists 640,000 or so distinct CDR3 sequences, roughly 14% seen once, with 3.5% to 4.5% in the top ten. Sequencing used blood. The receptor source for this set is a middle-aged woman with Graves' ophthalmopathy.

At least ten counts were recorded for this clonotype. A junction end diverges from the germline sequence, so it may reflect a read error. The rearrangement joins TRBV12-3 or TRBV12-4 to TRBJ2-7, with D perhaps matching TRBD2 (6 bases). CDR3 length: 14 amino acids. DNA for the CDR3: TGTGCCAGCAGTTTTTCGTCTCCAGCGGGCCGAGCTTCATTC. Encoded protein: CASSFSSPAGRASF.

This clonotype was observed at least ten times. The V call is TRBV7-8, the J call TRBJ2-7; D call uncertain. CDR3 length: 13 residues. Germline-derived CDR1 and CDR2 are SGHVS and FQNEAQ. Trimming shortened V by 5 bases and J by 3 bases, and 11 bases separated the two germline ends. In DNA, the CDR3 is TGTGCCAGCAGCGTAGAAGCATTCTACGAGCAGTACTTC. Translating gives CASSVEAFYEQYF.

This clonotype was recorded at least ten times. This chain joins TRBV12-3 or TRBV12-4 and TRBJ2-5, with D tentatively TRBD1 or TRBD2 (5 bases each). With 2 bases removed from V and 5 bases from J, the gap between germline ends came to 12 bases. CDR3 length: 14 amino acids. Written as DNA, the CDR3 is TGTGCCAGCAGTTTATCGACGGGGACGGAGACCCAGTACTTC. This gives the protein CASSLSTGTETQYF.

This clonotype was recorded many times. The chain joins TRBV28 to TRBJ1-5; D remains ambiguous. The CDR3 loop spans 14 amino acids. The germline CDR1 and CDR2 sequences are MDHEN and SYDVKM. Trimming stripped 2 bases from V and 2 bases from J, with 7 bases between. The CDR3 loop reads CASSLARGNQPQHF. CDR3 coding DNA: TGTGCCAGCAGTTTAGCGCGGGGCAATCAGCCCCAGCATTTT.

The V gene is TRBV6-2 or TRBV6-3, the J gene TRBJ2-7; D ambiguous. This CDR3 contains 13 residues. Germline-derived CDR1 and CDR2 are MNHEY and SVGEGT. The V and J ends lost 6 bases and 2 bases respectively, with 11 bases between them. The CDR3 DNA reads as TGTGCCAGCAGACCAGCTCTTCCCTACGAGCAGTACTTC. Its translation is CASRPALPYEQYF.

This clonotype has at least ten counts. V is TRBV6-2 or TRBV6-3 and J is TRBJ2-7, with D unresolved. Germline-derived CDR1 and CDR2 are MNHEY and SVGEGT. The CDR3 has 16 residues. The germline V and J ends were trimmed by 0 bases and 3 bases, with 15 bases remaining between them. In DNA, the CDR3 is TGTGCCAGCAGTTACTCCGAAGCTGACCCAAACTACGAGCAGTACTTC. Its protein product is CASSYSEADPNYEQYF.

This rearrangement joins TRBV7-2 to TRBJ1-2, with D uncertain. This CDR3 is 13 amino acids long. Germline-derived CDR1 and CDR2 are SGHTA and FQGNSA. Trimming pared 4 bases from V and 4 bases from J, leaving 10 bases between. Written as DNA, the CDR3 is TGTGCCAGCAGCTGGGCGAGTACCTATGGCTACACCTTC. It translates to CASSWASTYGYTF. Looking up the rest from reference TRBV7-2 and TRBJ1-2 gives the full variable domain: GAGVSQSPSNKVTEKGKDVELRCDPISGHTALYWYRQSLGQGLEFLIYFQGNSAPDKSGLPSDRFSAERTGGSVSTLTIQRTQQEDSAVYLCASSWASTYGYTFGSGTRLTVV.

CDR3 sequence (DNA): TGTGCCAGCAACTCCCTCCGGGACAGGGGAGCGCCCCAGCATTTT. Translation: CASNSLRDRGAPQHF. The rearrangement uses TRBV6-2 or TRBV6-3 and TRBJ1-5, with 10 positions matching TRBD1. The CDR3 contains 15 residues. The germline CDR1 and CDR2 sequences are MNHEY and SVGEGT. J was trimmed by 9 bases and V by 7 bases; bases with no gene match: 12.

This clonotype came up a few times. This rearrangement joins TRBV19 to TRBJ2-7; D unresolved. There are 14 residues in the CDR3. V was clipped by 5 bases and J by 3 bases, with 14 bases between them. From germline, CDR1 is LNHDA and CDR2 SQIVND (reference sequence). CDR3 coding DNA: TGTGCCAGTAGTTATAAGGCTGGTTACTACGAGCAGTACTTC. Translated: CASSYKAGYYEQYF.

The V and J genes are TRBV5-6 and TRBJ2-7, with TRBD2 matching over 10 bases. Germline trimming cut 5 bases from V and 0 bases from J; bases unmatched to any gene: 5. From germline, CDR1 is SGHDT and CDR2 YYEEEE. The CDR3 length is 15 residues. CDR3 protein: CASRRLAGPSYEQYF. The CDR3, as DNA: TGTGCCAGCAGACGACTAGCGGGTCCCTCCTACGAGCAGTACTTC.